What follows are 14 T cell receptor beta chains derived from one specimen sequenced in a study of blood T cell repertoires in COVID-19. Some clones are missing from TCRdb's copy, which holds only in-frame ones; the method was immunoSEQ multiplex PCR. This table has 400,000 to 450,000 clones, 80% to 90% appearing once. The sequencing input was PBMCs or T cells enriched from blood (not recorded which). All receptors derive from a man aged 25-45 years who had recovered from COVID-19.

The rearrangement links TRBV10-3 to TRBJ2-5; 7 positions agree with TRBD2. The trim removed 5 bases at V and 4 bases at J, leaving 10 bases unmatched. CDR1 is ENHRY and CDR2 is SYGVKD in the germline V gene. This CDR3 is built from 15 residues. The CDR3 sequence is CAISRLATELETQYF. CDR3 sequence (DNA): TGTGCCATCAGTCGACTAGCCACAGAATTAGAGACCCAGTACTTC.

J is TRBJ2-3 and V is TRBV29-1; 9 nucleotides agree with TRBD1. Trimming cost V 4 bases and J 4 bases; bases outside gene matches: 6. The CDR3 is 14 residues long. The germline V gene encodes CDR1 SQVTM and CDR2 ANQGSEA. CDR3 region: CSVVPGQGSDTQYF. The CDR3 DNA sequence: TGCAGCGTTGTCCCAGGACAGGGGTCAGATACGCAGTATTTT.

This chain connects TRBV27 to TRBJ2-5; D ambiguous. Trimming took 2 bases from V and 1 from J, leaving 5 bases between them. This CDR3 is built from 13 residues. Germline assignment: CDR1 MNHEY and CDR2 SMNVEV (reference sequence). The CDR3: CASSLGVQETQYF. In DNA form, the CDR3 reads TGTGCCAGCAGTTTAGGAGTCCAAGAGACCCAGTACTTC.

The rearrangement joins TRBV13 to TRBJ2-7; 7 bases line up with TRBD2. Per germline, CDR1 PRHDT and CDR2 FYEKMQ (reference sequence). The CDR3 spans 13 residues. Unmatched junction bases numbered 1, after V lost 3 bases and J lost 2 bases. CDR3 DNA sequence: TGTGCCAGCAGCTTTACTAGCGCCTACGAGCAGTACTTC. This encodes CASSFTSAYEQYF.

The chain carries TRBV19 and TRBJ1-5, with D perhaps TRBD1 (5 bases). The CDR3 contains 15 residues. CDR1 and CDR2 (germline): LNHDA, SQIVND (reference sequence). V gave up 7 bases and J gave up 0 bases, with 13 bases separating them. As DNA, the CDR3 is TGTGCCAGTACCACGGGGGGGGATAGCAATCAGCCCCAGCATTTT. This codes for CASTTGGDSNQPQHF. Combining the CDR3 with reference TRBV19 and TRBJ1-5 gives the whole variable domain DGGITQSPKYLFRKEGQNVTLSCEQNLNHDAMYWYRQDPGQGLRLIYYSQIVNDFQKGDIAEGYSVSREKKESFPLTVTSAQKNPTAFYLCASTTGGDSNQPQHFGDGTRLSIL.

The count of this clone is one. DNA of the CDR3: TGTGCCAGCAGCTTAGGTGCAGGGGAGTATAAGACCCAGTACTTC. Its translation: CASSLGAGEYKTQYF. The chain combines TRBV13 with TRBJ2-5, with a tentative D call TRBD1 (6 bases). CDR3 length equals 15 residues. Trimming removed 0 bases from V and 6 bases from J, with 14 bases in between. CDR1 and CDR2 (germline): PRHDT, FYEKMQ (reference sequence).

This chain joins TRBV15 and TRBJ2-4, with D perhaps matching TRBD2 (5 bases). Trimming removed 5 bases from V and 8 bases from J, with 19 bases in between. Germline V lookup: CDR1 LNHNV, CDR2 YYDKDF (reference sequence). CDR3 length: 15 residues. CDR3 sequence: CATSDIEGLEDIQYF. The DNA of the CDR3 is TGTGCCACCAGCGACATCGAGGGCCTGGAAGACATTCAGTACTTC.

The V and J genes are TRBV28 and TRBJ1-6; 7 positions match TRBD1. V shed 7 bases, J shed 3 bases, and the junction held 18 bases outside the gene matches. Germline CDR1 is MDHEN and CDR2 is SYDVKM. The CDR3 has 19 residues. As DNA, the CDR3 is TGTGCCAGCACTCCCACCCCACTAACAGGGGCCCTCTATAATTCACCCCTCCACTTT. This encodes CASTPTPLTGALYNSPLHF.

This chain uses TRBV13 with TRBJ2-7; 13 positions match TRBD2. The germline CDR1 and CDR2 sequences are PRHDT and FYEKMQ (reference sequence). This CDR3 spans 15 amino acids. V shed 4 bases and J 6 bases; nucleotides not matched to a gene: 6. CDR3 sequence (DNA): TGTGCCAGCAGCTCCGGACTAGCGGGAGTAGGCGAGCAGTACTTC. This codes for CASSSGLAGVGEQYF.

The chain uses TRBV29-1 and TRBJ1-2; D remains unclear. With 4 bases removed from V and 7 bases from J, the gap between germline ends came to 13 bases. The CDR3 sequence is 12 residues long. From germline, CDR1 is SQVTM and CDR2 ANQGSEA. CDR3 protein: CSVAGGLGGYTF. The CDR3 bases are TGCAGCGTTGCCGGAGGTCTAGGTGGCTACACCTTC. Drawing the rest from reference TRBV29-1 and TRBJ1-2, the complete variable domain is SAVISQKPSRDICQRGTSLTIQCQVDSQVTMMFWYRQQPGQSLTLIATANQGSEATYESGFVIDKFPISRPNLTFSTLTVSNMSPEDSSIYLCSVAGGLGGYTFGSGTRLTVV.

DNA of the CDR3: TGCGCCAGCAGCTTGACAGGGTTTATTAATGAAAAACTGTTTTTT. Protein sequence: CASSLTGFINEKLFF. The V gene is TRBV5-1, the J gene TRBJ1-4; D may be TRBD1 (6 bases). Trimming cost V 1 base and J 4 bases, with 11 bases left between them. The CDR3 totals 15 residues. Germline CDR1 and CDR2: SGHRS and YFSETQ.

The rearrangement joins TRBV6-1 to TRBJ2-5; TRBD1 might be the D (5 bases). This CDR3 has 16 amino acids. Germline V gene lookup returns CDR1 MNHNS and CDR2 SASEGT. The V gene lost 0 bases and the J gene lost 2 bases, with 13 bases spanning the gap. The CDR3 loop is CASSEAVIGAQETQYF. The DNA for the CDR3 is TGTGCCAGCAGTGAAGCCGTGATAGGGGCTCAAGAGACCCAGTACTTC.

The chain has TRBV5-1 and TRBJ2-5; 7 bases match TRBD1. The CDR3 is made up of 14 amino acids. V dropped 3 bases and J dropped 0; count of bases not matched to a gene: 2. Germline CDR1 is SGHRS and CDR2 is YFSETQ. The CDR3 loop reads CASSWGQYQETQYF. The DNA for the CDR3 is TGCGCCAGCAGCTGGGGACAGTACCAAGAGACCCAGTACTTC.

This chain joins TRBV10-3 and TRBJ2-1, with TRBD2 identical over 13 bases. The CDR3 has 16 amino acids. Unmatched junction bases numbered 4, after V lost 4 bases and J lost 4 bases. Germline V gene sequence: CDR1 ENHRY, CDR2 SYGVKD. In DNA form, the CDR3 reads TGTGCCATCAGTGGGCAACTAGCGGGAGGGTACAATGAGCAGTTCTTC. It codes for CAISGQLAGGYNEQFF.